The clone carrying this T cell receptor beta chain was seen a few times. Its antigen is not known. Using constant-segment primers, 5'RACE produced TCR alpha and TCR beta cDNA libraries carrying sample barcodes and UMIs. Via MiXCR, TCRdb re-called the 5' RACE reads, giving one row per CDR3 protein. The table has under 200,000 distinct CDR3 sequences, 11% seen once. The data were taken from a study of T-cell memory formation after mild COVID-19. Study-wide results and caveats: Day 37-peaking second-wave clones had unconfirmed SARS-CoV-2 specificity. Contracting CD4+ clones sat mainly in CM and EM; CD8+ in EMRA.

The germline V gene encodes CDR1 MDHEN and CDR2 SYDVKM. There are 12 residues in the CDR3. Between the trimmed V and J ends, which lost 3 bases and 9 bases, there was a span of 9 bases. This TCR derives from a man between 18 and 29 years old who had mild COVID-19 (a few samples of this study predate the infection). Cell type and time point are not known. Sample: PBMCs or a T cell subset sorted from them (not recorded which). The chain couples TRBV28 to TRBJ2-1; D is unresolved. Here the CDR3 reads CASSFLHGEQFF. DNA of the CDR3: TGTGCCAGCAGTTTTTTGCACGGTGAGCAGTTCTTC.